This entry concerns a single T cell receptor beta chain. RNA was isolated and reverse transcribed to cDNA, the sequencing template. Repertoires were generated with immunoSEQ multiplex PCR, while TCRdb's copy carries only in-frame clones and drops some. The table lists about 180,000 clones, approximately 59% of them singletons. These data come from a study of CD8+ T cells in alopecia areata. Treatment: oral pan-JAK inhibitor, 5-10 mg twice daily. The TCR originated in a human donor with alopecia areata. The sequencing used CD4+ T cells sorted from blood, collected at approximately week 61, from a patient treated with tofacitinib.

The CDR3 protein is CASSITPTAPGETQYF. The CDR3 DNA reads TGTGCCAGCAGCATAACCCCGACAGCTCCTGGAGAGACCCAGTACTTC. The chain uses TRBV11-3 and TRBJ2-5, with D perhaps matching TRBD1 (5 bases). The CDR3 sequence is 16 residues long. The germline V gene encodes CDR1 SGHNT and CDR2 YENEEA. Trimming cost V 5 bases and J 4 bases, with 20 bases left between them.